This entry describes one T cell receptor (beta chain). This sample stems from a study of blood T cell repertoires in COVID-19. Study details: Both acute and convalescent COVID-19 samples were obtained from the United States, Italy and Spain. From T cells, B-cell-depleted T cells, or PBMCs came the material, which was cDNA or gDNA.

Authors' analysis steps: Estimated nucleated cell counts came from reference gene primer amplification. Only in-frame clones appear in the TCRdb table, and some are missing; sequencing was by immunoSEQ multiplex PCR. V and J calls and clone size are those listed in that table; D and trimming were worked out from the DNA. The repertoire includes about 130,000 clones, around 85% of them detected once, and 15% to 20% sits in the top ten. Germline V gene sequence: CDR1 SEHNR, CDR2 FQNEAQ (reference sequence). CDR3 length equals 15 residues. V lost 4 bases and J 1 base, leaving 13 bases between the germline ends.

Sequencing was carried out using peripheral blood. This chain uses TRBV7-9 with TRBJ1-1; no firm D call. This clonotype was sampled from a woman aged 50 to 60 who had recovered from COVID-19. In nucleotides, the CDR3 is TGTGCCAGCAGCTCGAAGGAAAGAGGGAACACTGAAGCTTTCTTT. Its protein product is CASSSKERGNTEAFF.